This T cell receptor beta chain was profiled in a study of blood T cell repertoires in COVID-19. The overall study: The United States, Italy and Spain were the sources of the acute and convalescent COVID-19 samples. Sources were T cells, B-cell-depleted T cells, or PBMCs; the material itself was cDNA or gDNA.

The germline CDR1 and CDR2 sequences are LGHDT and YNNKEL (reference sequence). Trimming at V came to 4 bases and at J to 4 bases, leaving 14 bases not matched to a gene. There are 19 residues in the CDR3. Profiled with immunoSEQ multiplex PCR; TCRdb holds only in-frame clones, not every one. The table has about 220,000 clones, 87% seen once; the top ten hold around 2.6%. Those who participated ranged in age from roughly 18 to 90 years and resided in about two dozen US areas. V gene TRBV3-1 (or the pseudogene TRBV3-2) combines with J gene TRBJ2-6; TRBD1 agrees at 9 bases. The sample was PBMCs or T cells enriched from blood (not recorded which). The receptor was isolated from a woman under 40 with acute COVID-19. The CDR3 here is CASSRRSGQGPSGANVLTF. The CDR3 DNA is TGTGCCAGCAGCCGTCGGTCGGGACAGGGTCCGTCCGGGGCCAACGTCCTGACTTTC.